These 32 T cell receptor beta chains originate from one sample sequenced in a study of T cell responses to AZD1222 COVID-19 vaccine. The data were produced by immunoSEQ multiplex PCR, yet TCRdb's version contains in-frame clones alone and is incomplete. This sample has fewer than 150,000 clones; about 88% occur once, and the top ten carry over 3.5%. Sequencing used peripheral blood, obtained on day 0 of AZD1222 vaccination. The receptors were gathered from an adult in good health.

J is TRBJ1-6 and V is TRBV27; D remains unclear. The CDR3 spans 16 residues. Trimming removed 3 bases from V and 0 bases from J, with 9 bases in between. The germline gives CDR1 MNHEY, CDR2 SMNVEV (reference sequence). The CDR3 DNA sequence: TGTGCCAGCAGTTTGACGGGGAGCTCCTATAATTCACCCCTCCACTTT. Residues: CASSLTGSSYNSPLHF.

The chain couples TRBV2 to TRBJ2-2; D is undetermined. Germline V CDR1 and CDR2: SNHLY, FYNNEI. V lost 2 bases and J lost 2, with 9 bases in between. This CDR3 region has 15 residues. The DNA of the CDR3 is TGTGCCAGCAGTGAATTAGGAGTTAACACCGGGGAGCTGTTTTTT. Translating gives CASSELGVNTGELFF.

The chain uses TRBV7-9 and TRBJ1-2; D possibly corresponds to TRBD1 (5 bases). The CDR3 runs 15 residues. Deletions cut 1 base from V and 3 bases from J, with 12 bases between. The germline gives CDR1 SEHNR, CDR2 FQNEAQ (reference sequence). DNA of the CDR3: TGTGCCAGCAGCTTAGTAGTAGGCAGGGACTATGGCTACACCTTC. This gives the protein CASSLVVGRDYGYTF.

The V call is TRBV10-3, the J call TRBJ2-7; 10 bases map to TRBD2. This CDR3 is built from 15 residues. The V and J ends lost 11 bases and 4 bases, in that order; junction bases with no gene match: 14. Germline CDR1 ENHRY, CDR2 SYGVKD. CDR3 bases: TGTGCCGTGGGGGGGGCTAGCGGGAGAGAATACGAGCAGTACTTC. Translation gives CAVGGASGREYEQYF.

The rearrangement links TRBV6-5 to TRBJ1-2; D might be TRBD1 (5 bases). The CDR3 totals 13 residues. The V end lost 10 bases, the J end lost 2 bases, and 14 bases lay between the germline ends. Germline lookup yields CDR1 MNHEY and CDR2 SVGAGI. The CDR3 loop is CATRDRRNYGYTF. CDR3 coding DNA: TGTGCCACCCGGGACCGCCGGAACTATGGCTACACCTTC.

V usage is TRBV2 and J usage is TRBJ1-2; D is possibly TRBD1 (5 bases). CDR1 is SNHLY, CDR2 FYNNEI, per germline. This CDR3 has 13 residues. Trimming left V 2 bases short and J 4 bases short, with 8 bases between. The CDR3 DNA is TGTGCCAGCAGTGAACAGGGTGCCTATGGCTACACCTTC. Protein sequence: CASSEQGAYGYTF. The variable domain in full, completed from reference TRBV2 and TRBJ1-2, reads EPEVTQTPSHQVTQMGQEVILRCVPISNHLYFYWYRQILGQKVEFLVSFYNNEISEKSEIFDDQFSVERPDGSNFTLKIRSTKLEDSAMYFCASSEQGAYGYTFGSGTRLTVV.

This chain uses TRBV19 with TRBJ1-1, with unresolved D. The CDR3 runs to 16 residues. Germline V gene sequence: CDR1 LNHDA, CDR2 SQIVND (reference sequence). Trimming shortened V by 5 bases and J by 5 bases, and 21 bases separated the two germline ends. The CDR3 loop reads CASSLGSRRMETEAFF. In DNA form, the CDR3 reads TGTGCCAGTAGTCTAGGGAGTAGGAGAATGGAAACTGAAGCTTTCTTT.

The V gene is TRBV4-1, the J gene TRBJ1-2, with unresolved D. CDR3 length: 13 amino acids. CDR1 is MGHRA and CDR2 is YSYEKL in the germline V gene. Trimming removed 1 base at V and 4 bases at J, with 7 bases between. CDR3 sequence reads: CASSQVDGYGYTF. As DNA, the CDR3 is TGCGCCAGCAGCCAAGTGGACGGCTATGGCTACACCTTC.

V gene TRBV6-4 combines with J gene TRBJ2-3; 9 bases match TRBD2. Germline lookup yields CDR1 MRHNA and CDR2 SNTAGT. Trimming at V came to 4 bases and at J to 4 bases, leaving 15 bases not matched to a gene. The CDR3 is 18 residues long. The CDR3: CASSALSRGLATPDTQYF. CDR3 nucleotides: TGTGCCAGCAGTGCTCTTTCCCGGGGACTAGCTACCCCAGATACGCAGTATTTT.

The chain carries TRBV10-3 and TRBJ1-3; TRBD1 might be the D (5 bases). The CDR3 runs 14 residues. The V gene's germline CDR1 is ENHRY and CDR2 SYGVKD. V was clipped by 4 bases and J by 0 bases, with 7 bases between them. In DNA form, the CDR3 reads TGTGCCATCAGTGCAGGGTTCTCTGGAAACACCATATATTTT. Protein sequence: CAISAGFSGNTIYF.

This chain uses TRBV28 with TRBJ2-1; TRBD2 agrees at 8 bases. J was trimmed by 8 bases and V by 3 bases; bases with no gene match: 6. The V gene's germline CDR1 is MDHEN and CDR2 SYDVKM. This CDR3 comprises 14 residues. DNA of the CDR3: TGTGCCAGCAGTTTCTTTGGGACTAGGGATGAGCAGTTCTTC. This gives the protein CASSFFGTRDEQFF.

This clone showed up just once. The rearrangement joins TRBV11-3 to TRBJ2-1; D possibly corresponds to TRBD1 (6 bases). The CDR3 sequence is 14 residues long. CDR1 is SGHNT, CDR2 YENEEA, per germline. The V end lost 4 bases, the J end lost 3 bases, and 10 bases lay between the germline ends. CDR3 DNA sequence: TGTGCCAGCAGCTCACAGGGTAGCTACAATGAGCAGTTCTTC. Translation gives CASSSQGSYNEQFF.

With regard to this clone: The germline gene is not matched at one end of the junction; a read error may be the cause. The rearrangement uses TRBV7-8 and TRBJ2-7; TRBD2 matches at 7 bases. The CDR3 covers 14 residues. From germline, CDR1 is SGHVS and CDR2 FQNEAQ. The CDR3 region has the DNA TGTACCAGCAGCTCCTACCCGGGACTATACGAGCAGTACTTC. Translation gives CTSSSYPGLYEQYF.

This chain links TRBV28 with TRBJ1-1; maybe TRBD1 (6 bases). This CDR3 is built from 18 residues. Germline-derived CDR1 and CDR2 are MDHEN and SYDVKM. V lost 1 base and J 5 bases, leaving 23 bases between the germline ends. Here the CDR3 reads CASSLFGGHGREGTEAFF. The CDR3 DNA reads TGTGCCAGCAGTTTATTTGGGGGGCACGGGCGAGAGGGGACTGAAGCTTTCTTT.

The V and J genes are TRBV24-1 and TRBJ2-2; perhaps D is TRBD1 or TRBD2 (6 bases each). The V end lost 6 bases, the J end lost 6 bases, and 13 bases lay between the germline ends. The CDR3 runs to 14 residues. From germline, CDR1 is KGHDR and CDR2 SFDVKD. CDR3 sequence reads: CATSRGGGSGELFF. The CDR3 DNA reads TGTGCCACCAGTAGAGGGGGAGGATCCGGGGAGCTGTTTTTT.

With regard to this clone: An end of the junction differs from the germline gene, which may be a read error. This rearrangement joins TRBV2 to TRBJ1-1, with TRBD1 as a possible D gene (6 bases). The CDR3 runs 14 residues. From germline, CDR1 is SNHLY and CDR2 FYNNEI. CDR3 amino acids: CASGDSGVGTEAFF. The CDR3, as DNA: TGTGCCAGCGGTGACTCAGGGGTGGGGACTGAAGCTTTCTTT.

This clone was seen once. The rearrangement joins TRBV27 to TRBJ2-7; 10 bases match TRBD2. The CDR3 loop spans 14 amino acids. Per the germline V gene, CDR1 is MNHEY and CDR2 is SMNVEV (reference sequence). Trimming took 4 bases from V and 7 from J; bases not matched to a gene: 7. CDR3 nucleotide sequence: TGTGCCAGCAGTTGGACTAGCGGTGGTAATGAGCAGTACTTC. As protein: CASSWTSGGNEQYF.

This clone was observed a few times. The V gene is TRBV4-1, the J gene TRBJ1-1; 7 nucleotides match TRBD1. Trimming took 4 bases from V and 8 from J; bases not matched to a gene: 10. The CDR3 spans 14 residues. Germline CDR1 reads MGHRA; CDR2 reads YSYEKL. This CDR3 is CASSRLTRGEEAFF. CDR3 coding DNA: TGCGCCAGCAGCCGGCTAACCAGGGGGGAAGAAGCTTTCTTT.

The gene calls are TRBV28 and TRBJ1-4; D unresolved. Trimming took off 2 bases at V and 0 bases at J, with 10 bases between the two ends. This CDR3 comprises 16 residues. The germline V gene encodes CDR1 MDHEN and CDR2 SYDVKM. The CDR3 region is CASSLLVGATNEKLFF. DNA for the CDR3: TGTGCCAGCAGTTTACTAGTAGGTGCAACTAATGAAAAACTGTTTTTT. The entire variable domain, with the rest obtained from reference TRBV28 and TRBJ1-4, is as follows: DVKVTQSSRYLVKRTGEKVFLECVQDMDHENMFWYRQDPGLGLRLIYFSYDVKMKEKGDIPEGYSVSREKKERFSLILESASTNQTSMYLCASSLLVGATNEKLFFGSGTQLSVL.

The chain is built from TRBV6-6 and TRBJ2-7; no firm D call. Trimming took off 0 bases at V and 2 bases at J, with 8 bases between the two ends. CDR1 MNHNY and CDR2 SVGAGI come from the germline V gene (reference sequence). This CDR3 is 14 amino acids long. CDR3 amino acids: CASSYSAETYEQYF. The CDR3 DNA reads as TGTGCCAGCAGTTACTCGGCAGAGACCTACGAGCAGTACTTC.

The chain joins TRBV29-1 to TRBJ2-2; 8 bases agree with TRBD1. The germline V gene encodes CDR1 SQVTM and CDR2 ANQGSEA. CDR3 length: 14 residues. With V trimmed by 3 bases and J by 5 bases, 5 bases remained unmatched. This CDR3 is CSVDKTGETGELFF. The CDR3 DNA follows: TGCAGCGTTGATAAGACAGGGGAGACCGGGGAGCTGTTTTTT.

The chain uses TRBV30 and TRBJ2-3, with 8 nucleotides matching TRBD2. This CDR3 region has 15 residues. Germline CDR1 is GTSNPN and CDR2 is SVGIG (reference sequence). Unmatched junction bases numbered 9, after V lost 3 bases and J lost 4 bases. DNA for the CDR3: TGTGCCTGGAGAGCCCCGGGGGGGCAACCAGATACGCAGTATTTT. It is translated as CAWRAPGGQPDTQYF.

V is TRBV12-5 and J is TRBJ2-2; tentative D call: TRBD2 (6 bases). Trimming stripped 5 bases from V and 8 bases from J, with 15 bases between. This CDR3 comprises 14 residues. From germline, CDR1 is LGHNT and CDR2 FRNRAP. As DNA, the CDR3 is TGTGCTAGTGGTCAACGGGGGACGACGGGGGAGCTGTTTTTT. Translated: CASGQRGTTGELFF.

The chain links TRBV9 to TRBJ2-1; 13 bases align to TRBD2. V lost 0 bases, J lost 5 bases, and 8 bases stayed unmatched. This CDR3 comprises 18 residues. The germline CDR1 and CDR2 sequences are SGDLS and YYNGEE. The CDR3 DNA is TGTGCCAGCAGCGTAGGGACTAGCGGGAGTCATTCTAACAATGAGCAGTTCTTC. As protein: CASSVGTSGSHSNNEQFF.

This clone was recorded a few times. This chain connects TRBV4-2 to TRBJ2-2; tentatively, D is TRBD1 or TRBD2 (6 bases each). Trimming took off 0 bases at V and 9 bases at J, with 11 bases between the two ends. The CDR3 totals 14 residues. Germline V gene sequence: CDR1 LGHNA, CDR2 YNFKEQ. CDR3 in DNA: TGTGCCAGCAGCCAAGATAGAGGGGGGCGGGAGCTGTTTTTT. Translated: CASSQDRGGRELFF.

The chain carries TRBV5-6 and TRBJ1-2; 7 bases line up with TRBD1. CDR1 is SGHDT, CDR2 YYEEEE, per germline. This CDR3 comprises 13 residues. The trim removed 4 bases at V and 4 bases at J, leaving 4 bases unmatched. CDR3 sequence (DNA): TGTGCCAGCAGCCCTTACAGGGGCTATGGCTACACCTTC. It codes for CASSPYRGYGYTF.

The chain is built from TRBV7-8 and TRBJ1-2, with D possibly being TRBD1 (5 bases). The CDR3 contains 14 residues. Germline CDR1 SGHVS, CDR2 FQNEAQ. Trimming left V 5 bases short and J 7 bases short, with 17 bases between. CDR3 protein: CASSPSGPSLGYTF. The CDR3 DNA is TGTGCCAGCAGCCCCTCAGGGCCATCGCTTGGCTACACCTTC.

The rearrangement uses TRBV5-5 and TRBJ1-1, with 8 bases matching TRBD1. Germline V CDR1 and CDR2: SGHKS, YYEKEE (reference sequence). CDR3 size: 14 residues. Losses at the gene ends were 1 base for V and 4 bases for J; bases not matched to a gene: 3. The CDR3 is CASSLTGGGTEAFF. CDR3 in DNA: TGTGCCAGCAGCTTGACAGGGGGAGGCACTGAAGCTTTCTTT. Using reference TRBV5-5 and TRBJ1-1 for the parts outside the CDR3, the full variable domain is DAGVTQSPTHLIKTRGQQVTLRCSPISGHKSVSWYQQVLGQGPQFIFQYYEKEERGRGNFPDRFSARQFPNYSSELNVNALLLGDSALYLCASSLTGGGTEAFFGQGTRLTVV.

This chain uses TRBV14 with TRBJ1-3, with D tentatively TRBD1 (5 bases). The germline V and J ends were trimmed by 0 bases and 3 bases, with 6 bases remaining between them. CDR1 and CDR2 (germline): SGHDN, FVKESK. This CDR3 contains 14 residues. DNA for the CDR3: TGTGCCAGCAGCCAAGAAGACAGTGGAAACACCATATATTTT. It is translated as CASSQEDSGNTIYF.

The V gene is TRBV14, the J gene TRBJ2-5, with D perhaps TRBD2 (6 bases). Deletions cut 0 bases from V and 5 bases from J, with 28 bases between. There are 20 residues in the CDR3. The V gene's germline CDR1 is SGHDN and CDR2 FVKESK. CDR3 DNA sequence: TGTGCCAGCAGCCAAGAGCGGCCTCGGGACTCCGAAGTCTTACGGGAGACCCAGTACTTC. Translating gives CASSQERPRDSEVLRETQYF.

The chain carries TRBV6-5 and TRBJ1-4, with D tentatively TRBD1 (5 bases). The V gene's germline CDR1 is MNHEY and CDR2 SVGAGI. Trimming stripped 0 bases from V and 1 base from J, with 9 bases between. This CDR3 contains 16 residues. CDR3 sequence: CASSYSTGGTNEKLFF. The CDR3 coding sequence is TGTGCCAGCAGTTACTCGACGGGGGGAACTAATGAAAAACTGTTTTTT.

The V gene is TRBV6-5, the J gene TRBJ1-5; 7 bases map to TRBD1. CDR3 size: 14 residues. V dropped 6 bases and J dropped 7; count of bases not matched to a gene: 9. Germline lookup yields CDR1 MNHEY and CDR2 SVGAGI. The CDR3 loop reads CASRRQGIEQPQHF. The CDR3 DNA reads as TGTGCCAGCAGGAGACAGGGTATTGAACAGCCCCAGCATTTT.